Below are 14 T cell receptor beta chains sequenced from a single sample in a study of T cells in Graves' hyperthyroidism and ophthalmopathy. Template material for amplifying TCR beta CDR3 regions consisted of RNA transcripts. The TCR CDR3 was amplified in a first-round RT-PCR using the HTBI primer set. TCRdb called the multiplex PCR reads again in MiXCR, with one record for every CDR3 protein. This sample has roughly 640,000 distinct CDR3 sequences, with approximately 15% found just once. Sequencing input: blood. Source of these receptors: a middle-aged woman with Graves' ophthalmopathy.

V is TRBV27 and J is TRBJ2-1; tentatively, D is TRBD2 (7 bases). The CDR3 is 15 amino acids. Trimming took 5 bases from V and 6 from J, leaving 17 bases between them. Germline values: CDR1 MNHEY, CDR2 SMNVEV (reference sequence). The CDR3 region has the DNA TGTGCCAGCAGTCTAGGGGGGGCTACCTTCAATGAGCAGTTCTTC. Amino acids: CASSLGGATFNEQFF.

This clonotype was picked up many times. This rearrangement joins TRBV7-6 to TRBJ2-1, with D possibly TRBD2 on 6 matching bases. Between the trimmed V and J ends, which lost 1 base and 10 bases, there was a span of 8 bases. The V gene's germline CDR1 is SGHVS and CDR2 FNYEAQ. CDR3 size: 12 residues. For the CDR3, the DNA is TGTGCCAGCAGCTTAGATGGGAGGGAGCAGTTCTTC. It is translated as CASSLDGREQFF. The whole variable domain, filled in from reference TRBV7-6 and TRBJ2-1, reads GAGVSQSPRYKVTKRGQDVALRCDPISGHVSLYWYRQALGQGPEFLTYFNYEAQQDKSGLPNDRFSAERPEGSISTLTIQRTEQRDSAMYRCASSLDGREQFFGPGTRLTVL.

This sequence joins TRBV5-5 and TRBJ1-5; no firm D call. The germline V gene encodes CDR1 SGHKS and CDR2 YYEKEE (reference sequence). The ends were cut back, 3 bases at V and 6 bases at J, with 16 bases in the middle. The CDR3 is made up of 15 amino acids. CDR3 coding DNA: TGTGCCAGCAGCTATGGAGGGTCGGTGAGTCAGCCCCAGCATTTT. This codes for CASSYGGSVSQPQHF.

Turning to this clonotype: Just one base apart from a much larger clone, this may be a read error. The chain recombines TRBV20-1 with TRBJ2-7; D is undetermined. The DNA end favors TRBJ2-1, so the J call may be wrong. The germline V gene encodes CDR1 DFQATT and CDR2 SNEGSKA (reference sequence). CDR3 length: 15 amino acids. The CDR3 DNA follows: TGCAGTGCCGGACCCTCAGGTTTTCAGTCCTACGAGCAGTTCTTC. Its protein is CSAGPSGFQSYEQFF.

The chain recombines TRBV2 with TRBJ1-2; unclear D gene. Trimming took 7 bases from V and 5 from J, leaving 20 bases between them. The CDR3 has 15 amino acids. CDR1 and CDR2 from the germline V gene are SNHLY and FYNNEI. CDR3 sequence: CASTPSARFPYGYTF. The CDR3 DNA follows: TGTGCCAGCACCCCTTCGGCTCGCTTTCCATATGGCTACACCTTC.

There are many counts of this clonotype. The chain recombines TRBV20-1 with TRBJ1-5, with a possible D match to TRBD1 (6 bases). The V end was cut by 6 bases, the J end by 5 bases, with 17 bases between. Germline assignment: CDR1 DFQATT and CDR2 SNEGSKA (reference sequence). The CDR3 spans 14 residues. CDR3 region: CSALPGHRDQPQHF. CDR3 in DNA: TGCAGTGCCCTCCCGGGACACCGAGATCAGCCCCAGCATTTT.

This clonotype was counted only a few times. The chain carries TRBV9 and TRBJ2-3, with D tentatively TRBD2 (6 bases). CDR1 is SGDLS and CDR2 is YYNGEE in the germline V gene. The V and J ends lost 0 bases and 2 bases respectively, with 13 bases between them. The CDR3 has 16 residues. The CDR3 DNA is TGTGCCAGCAGCGTAGTAGGAGTAGCGGACACAGATACGCAGTATTTT. Residues: CASSVVGVADTDTQYF.

At least ten counts were recorded for this clonotype. V and J are TRBV3-1 and TRBJ2-7; 9 bases align to TRBD2. There are 16 residues in the CDR3. Germline V CDR1 and CDR2: LGHDT, YNNKEL (reference sequence). V dropped 1 base and J dropped 7; count of bases not matched to a gene: 11. The CDR3 loop is CASSQAGAGGPGEQYF. DNA of the CDR3: TGTGCCAGCAGCCAAGCGGGGGCGGGAGGGCCCGGTGAGCAGTACTTC.

This clonotype was seen repeatedly, ten times or more. The chain links TRBV11-2 to TRBJ2-7, with D possibly TRBD1 on 5 matching bases. This CDR3 is 15 amino acids long. Per germline, CDR1 SGHAT and CDR2 FQNNGV. V was pared by 5 bases and J by 2 bases, with 16 bases between. The CDR3 region is CASSLTDDSTYEQYF. CDR3 in DNA: TGTGCCAGCAGCCTCACGGATGACAGTACCTACGAGCAGTACTTC.

In this sample, this clonotype turned up many times. V and J are TRBV3-1 and TRBJ1-4; D gene uncertain. This CDR3 comprises 12 residues. Germline V gives CDR1 LGHDT, CDR2 YNNKEL (reference sequence). V lost 0 bases and J 8 bases, leaving 4 bases between the germline ends. The CDR3 DNA sequence: TGTGCCAGCAGCCAAGAAGGGGAAAAACTGTTTTTT. It translates to CASSQEGEKLFF.

This clonotype was found a few times. The chain is built from TRBV18 and TRBJ2-7; 8 positions match TRBD1. The V and J ends lost 3 bases and 2 bases, in that order; junction bases with no gene match: 6. Germline-derived CDR1 and CDR2 are KGHSH and LQKENI. The CDR3 runs to 15 residues. CDR3 DNA: TGTGCCAGCTCACCCCAAGGACAGGGCCCCTACGAGCAGTACTTC. Translation: CASSPQGQGPYEQYF.

There are a few counts of this clonotype. The genes are TRBV4-2 and TRBJ2-1; D ambiguous. Trimming stripped 0 bases from V and 10 bases from J, with 13 bases between. The CDR3 is 14 residues long. Germline V lookup: CDR1 LGHNA, CDR2 YNFKEQ. The CDR3 DNA is TGTGCCAGCAGCCAAGATTACGAAATCGGGGAGCAGTTCTTC. Amino acids: CASSQDYEIGEQFF.

Many counts were recorded for this clonotype. The chain has TRBV4-1 and TRBJ1-6, with 7 nucleotides matching TRBD1. Losses at the gene ends were 4 bases for V and 10 bases for J; bases not matched to a gene: 16. This CDR3 region has 17 residues. Germline V lookup: CDR1 MGHRA, CDR2 YSYEKL. The CDR3 DNA sequence: TGCGCCAGCAGCCGTACGACAGGGTTTGTGGTGAAATCACCCCTCCACTTT. Translation: CASSRTTGFVVKSPLHF.

This clonotype appeared a few times. This sequence may be a read error, since a much larger clone differs from it by one base. The chain employs TRBV12-3 or TRBV12-4 and TRBJ1-1; D not resolved. V lost 10 bases and J lost 2, with 14 bases in between. CDR3 size: 13 residues. The CDR3 sequence is CANSPTLNTEAFF. The CDR3 DNA reads as TGTGCCAACAGCCCTACCCTAAACACTGAAGCTTTCTTT.